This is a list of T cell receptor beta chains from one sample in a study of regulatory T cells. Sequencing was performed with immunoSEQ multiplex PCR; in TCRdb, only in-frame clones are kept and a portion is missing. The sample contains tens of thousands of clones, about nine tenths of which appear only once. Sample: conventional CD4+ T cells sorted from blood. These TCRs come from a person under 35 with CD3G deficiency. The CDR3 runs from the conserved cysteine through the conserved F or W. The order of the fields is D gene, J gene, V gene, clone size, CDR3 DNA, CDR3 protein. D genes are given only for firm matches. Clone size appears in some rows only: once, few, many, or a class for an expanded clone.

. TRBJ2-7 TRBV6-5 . TGTGCCAGCGGAAACCACGAGCAGTACTTC CASGNHEQYF
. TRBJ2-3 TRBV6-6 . TGTGCCAGCAGTTACTCGAGGGATACGCAGTATTTT CASSYSRDTQYF
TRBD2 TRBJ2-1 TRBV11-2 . TGTGCCAGCAGCTACGCCGGGACTAGCGCCTACAATGAGCAGTTCTTC CASSYAGTSAYNEQFF
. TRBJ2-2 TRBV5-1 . TGCGCCAGCAGGGGAGGCGCCGGGGAGCTGTTTTTT CASRGGAGELFF
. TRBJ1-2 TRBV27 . TGTGCCAGCAGTCCCCGACAGAGTTATGGCTACACCTTC CASSPRQSYGYTF
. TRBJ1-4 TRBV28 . TGTGCCAGCAGTACCCTCGGGACGGGAGATGAAAAACTGTTTTTT CASSTLGTGDEKLFF
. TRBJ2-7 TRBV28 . TGTGCCACCCAATTAGGCCGGGGCTCTCGGCGCGAGCAGTACTTC CATQLGRGSRREQYF
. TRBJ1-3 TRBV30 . TGTGCCTGGGACAGCCTCAAGCCTGGAAACACCATATATTTT CAWDSLKPGNTIYF
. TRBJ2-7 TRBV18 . TGTGCCAGCTCACCACCGAAGCGATCCGAGCAGTACTTC CASSPPKRSEQYF
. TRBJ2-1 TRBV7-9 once TGTGCCAGCAGCTTGGGATTTTACAATGAGCAGTTCTTC CASSLGFYNEQFF
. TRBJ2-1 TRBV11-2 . TGTGCCAGCAGCTTAGTGATGGCTATCTACAATGAGCAGTTCTTC CASSLVMAIYNEQFF
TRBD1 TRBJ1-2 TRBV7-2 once TGTGCCAGCAGCTTAGGAGGAGGACAGGGGAATGGCTACACCTTC CASSLGGGQGNGYTF
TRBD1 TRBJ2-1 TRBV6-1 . TGTGCCAGCAGTGCCAACAGGGGAAGCTACAATGAGCAGTTCTTC CASSANRGSYNEQFF
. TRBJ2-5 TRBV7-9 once TGTGCCAGCAGCTTCTCAGGGTTAGGAGAGACCCAGTACTTC CASSFSGLGETQYF
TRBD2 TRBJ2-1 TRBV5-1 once TGCGCCAGCAGCGCCGGGCCGGGAGGGCTCAACAATGAGCAGTTCTTC CASSAGPGGLNNEQFF
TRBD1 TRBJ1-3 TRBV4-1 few TGCGCCAGCAGCCAAGATCAGGGGGGAACCTCTGGAAACACCATATATTTT CASSQDQGGTSGNTIYF
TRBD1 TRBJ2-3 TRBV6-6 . TGTGCCAGCACCAACCAGGGGGCTTATACGCAGTATTTT CASTNQGAYTQYF
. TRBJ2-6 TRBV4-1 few TGCGCCAGCAGCCTCTTAGAGGGGGCCAACGTCCTGACTTTC CASSLLEGANVLTF
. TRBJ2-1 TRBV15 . TGTGCCACCAGCAGATCAGGCCGTGCACGGGACAATGAGCAGTTCTTC CATSRSGRARDNEQFF
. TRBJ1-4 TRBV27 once TGTGCCAGCAGACTACACGGACAGAATGAAAAACTGTTTTTT CASRLHGQNEKLFF
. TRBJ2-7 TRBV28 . TGTGCCAGCAGTTTAATGGGGTCAGGGGAGCAGTACTTC CASSLMGSGEQYF
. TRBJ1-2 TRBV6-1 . TGTGCCAGCAGCGGGTGGGGGGCATCGAACTATGGCTACACCTTC CASSGWGASNYGYTF
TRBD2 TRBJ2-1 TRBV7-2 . TGTGCCAGCAGCTTAGTTGGTGGGGGGGTGCAGTTCTTC CASSLVGGGVQFF
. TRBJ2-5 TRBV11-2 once TGTGCCAGCAGCTTAAAGGGTAGCTCCCAAGAGACCCAGTACTTC CASSLKGSSQETQYF
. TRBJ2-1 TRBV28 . TGTGCCAGCAGACCCCGACAGGTCTGGAATGAGCAGTTCTTC CASRPRQVWNEQFF
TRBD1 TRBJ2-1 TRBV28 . TGTGCCAGCAGTTCCCGACGGACAGGGGGATCGGTCAATGAGCAGTTCTTC CASSSRRTGGSVNEQFF
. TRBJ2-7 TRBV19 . TGTGCCAGTAGTACCCCCCAGGGGAGGTACGAGCAGTACTTC CASSTPQGRYEQYF
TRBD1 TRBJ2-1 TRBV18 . TGTGCCAGCTCACCACAAACGACGGGACAGGGGATCGATGAGCAGTTCTTC CASSPQTTGQGIDEQFF
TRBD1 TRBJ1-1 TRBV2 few TGTGCCAGCATAATCGACAGGGCTTACACTGAAGCTTTCTTT CASIIDRAYTEAFF
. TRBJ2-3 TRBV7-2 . TGTGCCAGCAGCCCAGGGGTCTCTAGCACAGATACGCAGTATTTT CASSPGVSSTDTQYF
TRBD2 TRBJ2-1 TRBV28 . TGTGCCAGCAGAGCCGGACTAGCGGATAACAATGAGCAGTTCTTC CASRAGLADNNEQFF
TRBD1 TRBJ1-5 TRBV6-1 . TGTGCCAGCAGTGGAGGGGGACAGTTTAGCAATCAGCCCCAGCATTTT CASSGGGQFSNQPQHF
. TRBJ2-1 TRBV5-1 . TGCGCCAGCAGCTTGGCCCCCTTACTAGGGGCTAGGGGCCACAATGAGCAGTTCTTC CASSLAPLLGARGHNEQFF
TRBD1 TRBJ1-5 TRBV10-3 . TGTGCCATCAGTGAGACAGGGGACGTAAAGCCCCAGCATTTT CAISETGDVKPQHF
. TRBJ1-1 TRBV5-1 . TGCGCCAGCAGCTTGGGGATGAACACTGAAGCTTTCTTT CASSLGMNTEAFF
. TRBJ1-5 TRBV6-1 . TGTGCCAGCAGTGAAGTGGCCTCATATAGCAATCAGCCCCAGCATTTT CASSEVASYSNQPQHF
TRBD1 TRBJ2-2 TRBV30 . TGTGCCTGGAGGGGGACAGGGACGAACACCGGGGAGCTGTTTTTT CAWRGTGTNTGELFF
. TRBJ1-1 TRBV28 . TGTGCCAGCAGTTTATCCGGGGGGGAAGCTTTCTTT CASSLSGGEAFF
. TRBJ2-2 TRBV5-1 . TGCGCCAGCAGTCCAGCTATCAAAACCGGGGAGCTGTTTTTT CASSPAIKTGELFF
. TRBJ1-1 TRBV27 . TGTGCCAGCAGTTTACTCGGGGGTAAAGCTTTCTTT CASSLLGGKAFF
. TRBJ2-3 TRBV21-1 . TGTGCCAACGGTTTTCTTAGGACGGATACGCAGTATTTT CANGFLRTDTQYF
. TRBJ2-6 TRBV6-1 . TGTGCCAGCAGTGAGCTTCCGGGTCCAATCTCTGGGGCCAACGTCCTGACTTTC CASSELPGPISGANVLTF
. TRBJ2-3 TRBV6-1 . TGTGCCAGCAACCTAGGACTTCCAGGGGATACGCAGTATTTT CASNLGLPGDTQYF
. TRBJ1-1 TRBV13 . TGTGCCAGCAGCACTCTGGGGGAGGGTGGTGAAGCTTTCTTT CASSTLGEGGEAFF
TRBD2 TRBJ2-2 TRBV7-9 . TGTGCCAGCAGCCCGACTCTAGGCGGGAGTGGCCGCACCGGGGAGCTGTTTTTT CASSPTLGGSGRTGELFF
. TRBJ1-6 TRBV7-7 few TGTGCCAGCAGCCCCAAGGTCGGGTCACCCCTCCACTTT CASSPKVGSPLHF
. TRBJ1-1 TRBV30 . TGTGCCTGGGAGAGGGGGGGAAGAGCTTTCTTT CAWERGGRAFF
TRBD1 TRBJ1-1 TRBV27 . TGTGCCAGCTCCACCCTAACCGGGACAGAGAACACTGAAGCTTTCTTT CASSTLTGTENTEAFF